This T cell receptor (beta chain) was retrieved from a study of CD4+ T cells in melanoma. Clones were read by immunoSEQ multiplex PCR, and TCRdb kept only the in-frame ones, dropping some. The data hold 50,000 to 60,000 clones, with more than 60% observed a single time. Study-level findings and limits: Diverse differentiation states were reported for melanoma neoantigen-specific CD4+ T cells. CD8+ T cell, macrophage and B cell function reportedly correlated with neoantigen-specific CD4+ T cells.

About this clone: Its antigen remains unidentified.

With 5 bases clipped from V and 5 bases from J, the junction kept 9 bases outside the gene matches. The CDR3 has 14 residues. Germline V CDR1 and CDR2: MDHEN, SYDVKM. This sequence was found in a human donor with melanoma. This sequence joins TRBV28 and TRBJ2-7, with TRBD1 matching over 7 bases. The sequencing input was tumor tissue. The CDR3 loop reads CASSTGHRGHEQYF. The DNA of the CDR3 is TGTGCCAGCAGTACGGGCCACAGGGGCCACGAGCAGTACTTC.